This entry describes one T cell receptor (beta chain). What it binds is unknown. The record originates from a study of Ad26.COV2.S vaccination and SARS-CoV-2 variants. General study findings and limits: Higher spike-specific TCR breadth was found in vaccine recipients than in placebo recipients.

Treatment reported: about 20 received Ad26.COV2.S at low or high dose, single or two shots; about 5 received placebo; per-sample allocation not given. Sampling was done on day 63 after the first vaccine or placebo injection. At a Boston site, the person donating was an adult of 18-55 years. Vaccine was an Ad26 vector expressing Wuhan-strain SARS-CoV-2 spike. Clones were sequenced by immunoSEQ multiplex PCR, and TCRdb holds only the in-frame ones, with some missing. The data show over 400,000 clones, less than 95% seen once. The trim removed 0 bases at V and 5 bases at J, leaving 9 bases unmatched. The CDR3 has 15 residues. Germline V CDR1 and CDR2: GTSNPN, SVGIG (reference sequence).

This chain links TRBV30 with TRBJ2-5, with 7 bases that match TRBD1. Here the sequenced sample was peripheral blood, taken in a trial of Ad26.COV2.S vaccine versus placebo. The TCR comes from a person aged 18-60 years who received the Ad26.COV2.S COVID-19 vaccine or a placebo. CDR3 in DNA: TGTGCCTGGAGTGTACGGACAGGTTTTGCTGAGACCCAGTACTTC. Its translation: CAWSVRTGFAETQYF.